The following is a T cell receptor (beta chain) sequence with its context. The target antigen is unknown. The sample originates from a study of T-cell memory formation after mild COVID-19. The CDR3 extends over 16 amino acids. Germline lookup yields CDR1 MDHEN and CDR2 SYDVKM. Trimming removed 2 bases from V and 2 bases from J, with 13 bases in between. Constant-segment primers served in 5'RACE that generated TCR alpha and TCR beta cDNA libraries bearing sample barcodes and UMIs. TCRdb re-derived calls from the 5' RACE reads in MiXCR, one entry per CDR3 protein. This table holds 380,000 or so distinct CDR3 sequences, roughly an eighth found once. The study's findings and limits: The study found balanced CD4/CD8 in clones contracting day 15 to 85 and a CD4+ lean in later expanders. Clones which contracted sat mainly in CM and EM if CD4+, and in EMRA if CD8+. Among clones peaking at day 37 in the second wave, SARS-CoV-2 specificity remained unconfirmed.

The TCR comes from a man between 18 and 29 years old who had mild COVID-19 (a few samples of this study predate the infection). Cell type and time point are not known. V usage is TRBV28 and J usage is TRBJ1-5; D may be TRBD1 (5 bases). The source material was PBMCs or a T cell subset sorted from them (not recorded which). This chain's CDR3 is CASSLLSQGGNQPQHF. The CDR3 DNA sequence: TGTGCCAGCAGTTTACTGTCGCAGGGTGGCAATCAGCCCCAGCATTTT.